The present T cell receptor beta chain was sequenced within a study of OX40 agonist ivuxolimab in advanced cancers. Study-level background: Patients were infused with ivuxolimab every 2 weeks at 0.01 to 10 mg/kg.

CDR1 and CDR2 from the germline V gene are MDHEN and SYDVKM. This CDR3 has 12 residues. V dropped 5 bases and J dropped 4 bases, with 8 bases sitting between them. Sequenced by immunoSEQ multiplex PCR; TCRdb stores in-frame clones only, minus some. In the table there are about 91,000 clones, around 80% of which are singletons. Findings of the study overall: Undetermined was the antigen specificity of the expanded peripheral T cells. On average, a greater number of expanded clones characterised CD8+ T cells relative to CD4+.

This clone was seen a few times. Its specificity is not known. The clonotype was recovered from an adult with an advanced solid tumor such as melanoma, head and neck, liver or kidney cancer. V gene TRBV28 combines with J gene TRBJ1-1; no firm D call. The sample consisted of CD4+ or CD8+ T cells sorted from blood, taken in a trial of the OX40 agonist ivuxolimab. CDR3: CASSPVGTEAFF. The DNA for the CDR3 is TGTGCCAGCAGTCCAGTGGGCACTGAAGCTTTCTTT.